The 32 T cell receptor beta chains below were found in one sample sequenced in a study of CD8+ T cells in alopecia areata. The sequencing template was cDNA reverse transcribed from extracted RNA. Using immunoSEQ multiplex PCR, the repertoire was profiled, and TCRdb retains in-frame clones only, with some absent. The sample includes 95,000 to 150,000 clones, 53% of them seen just once. The treatment: oral pan-JAK inhibitor, 5-10 mg twice daily. The source was CD4+ T cells sorted from blood, collected at week 4, from a patient treated with tofacitinib. These receptors came from a human donor with alopecia areata.

This clone has a handful of counts. The V and J genes are TRBV29-1 and TRBJ2-1; perhaps TRBD1 as D (6 bases). The CDR3 has 10 amino acids. V lost 4 bases to trimming and J lost 12 bases, with 10 bases between them. Germline V CDR1 and CDR2: SQVTM, ANQGSEA. The CDR3 bases are TGCAGCGTTGTAAACAGGGTGCAGTTCTTC. This translates into CSVVNRVQFF.

The chain couples TRBV4-1 to TRBJ1-5; TRBD1 is a possible D gene (5 bases). This CDR3 region has 13 residues. Germline assignment: CDR1 MGHRA and CDR2 YSYEKL. Deletions cut 0 bases from V and 12 bases from J, with 12 bases between. Here the CDR3 DNA reads TGCGCCAGCAGCCAAGATGTAGACAGAAACCAGCATTTT. It encodes CASSQDVDRNQHF.

The chain couples TRBV5-1 to TRBJ2-7, with 7 bases matching TRBD1. In germline, CDR1 is SGHRS, CDR2 YFSETQ. This CDR3 region has 14 residues. Trimming at V came to 0 bases and at J to 6 bases, leaving 6 bases not matched to a gene. CDR3 sequence reads: CASSLGQGRSEQYF. CDR3 DNA: TGCGCCAGCAGCTTGGGACAGGGACGGTCCGAGCAGTACTTC.

This clone was detected only a few times. V and J are TRBV6-1 and TRBJ1-5; D unclear. Germline values: CDR1 MNHNS, CDR2 SASEGT. V was shortened by 2 bases and J by 4 bases, with 6 bases between the two germline ends. CDR3 length: 13 residues. CDR3 sequence (DNA): TGTGCCAGCAGTGAACAGGTTAATCAGCCCCAGCATTTT. Protein sequence: CASSEQVNQPQHF.

This chain joins TRBV30 and TRBJ1-2; 7 bases fit TRBD1. V trimming: 3 bases; J trimming: 1 base; junction bases outside the gene matches: 5. The CDR3 covers 14 residues. The germline V gene encodes CDR1 GTSNPN and CDR2 SVGIG (reference sequence). This CDR3 is CAWSTGARNYGYTF. DNA for the CDR3: TGTGCCTGGAGCACAGGGGCCCGTAACTATGGCTACACCTTC.

This CDR3 reads CASSLPGQGALGYGYTF. The CDR3, as DNA: TGTGCCAGCAGTCTACCAGGACAGGGGGCGCTGGGCTATGGCTACACCTTC. The V and J genes are TRBV28 and TRBJ1-2, with TRBD1 matching over 11 bases. V dropped 5 bases and J dropped 4; count of bases not matched to a gene: 12. Germline CDR1 MDHEN, CDR2 SYDVKM. The CDR3 runs to 17 residues.

In this sample, this clone turned up a few times. The chain recombines TRBV5-6 with TRBJ2-5, with D unresolved. The CDR3 loop spans 13 amino acids. The V end lost 1 base, the J end lost 2 bases, and 6 bases lay between the germline ends. Germline CDR1 and CDR2: SGHDT and YYEEEE. CDR3 sequence reads: CASSLLGQETQYF. CDR3 nucleotides: TGTGCCAGCAGCTTGCTCGGGCAAGAGACCCAGTACTTC.

This chain uses TRBV25-1 with TRBJ1-6; D may be TRBD1 (6 bases). The CDR3 runs 13 residues. Germline CDR1 MGHDK, CDR2 SYGVNS. Trimming removed 9 bases at V and 5 bases at J, with 11 bases between. The CDR3, as DNA: TGTGCCAGTTCAGGGGTGGATAATTCACCCCTCCACTTT. This translates into CASSGVDNSPLHF.

The J gene is TRBJ2-7, the V gene TRBV18; D perhaps matches TRBD1 (5 bases). Germline V CDR1 and CDR2: KGHSH, LQKENI. Deletions cut 5 bases from V and 3 bases from J, with 8 bases between. The CDR3 loop spans 12 amino acids. The DNA for the CDR3 is TGTGCCAGCTCAGATGACAGCTACGAGCAGTACTTC. This translates into CASSDDSYEQYF.

This clone turned up a few times. The chain recombines TRBV4-1 with TRBJ2-3; 7 bases fit TRBD1. The CDR3 totals 15 residues. The ends lost 7 bases at V and 6 bases at J; junction bases unmatched: 13. The V gene's germline CDR1 is MGHRA and CDR2 YSYEKL. This CDR3 is CASTTPAGTEDTQYF. CDR3 sequence (DNA): TGCGCCAGCACCACCCCCGCCGGGACAGAGGATACGCAGTATTTT.

V usage is TRBV9 and J usage is TRBJ1-5; D unclear. The CDR3 runs to 13 residues. The V gene lost 2 bases and the J gene lost 6 bases, with 9 bases spanning the gap. The germline CDR1 and CDR2 sequences are SGDLS and YYNGEE. CDR3 DNA: TGTGCCAGCAGCGTTGGAGGTAGTCAGCCCCAGCATTTT. As protein: CASSVGGSQPQHF.

The chain employs TRBV29-1 and TRBJ2-1; D perhaps matches TRBD1 (5 bases). The CDR3 length is 13 residues. CDR1 is SQVTM and CDR2 is ANQGSEA in the germline V gene. Trimming left V 4 bases short and J 2 bases short, with 9 bases between. The CDR3 loop is CSVGTITYNEQFF. Here the CDR3 DNA reads TGCAGCGTTGGGACAATTACCTACAATGAGCAGTTCTTC.

The table lists this clone with a few counts. The chain recombines TRBV29-1 with TRBJ1-1, with D uncertain. The CDR3 is 13 residues long. The germline V and J ends were trimmed by 5 bases and 0 bases, with 10 bases remaining between them. In germline, CDR1 is SQVTM, CDR2 ANQGSEA. The CDR3 DNA reads as TGCAGCGTTTCCCCCGTTCTGAACACTGAAGCTTTCTTT. It translates to CSVSPVLNTEAFF.

The chain is built from TRBV7-6 and TRBJ2-7; D is ambiguous. Germline CDR1 SGHVS, CDR2 FNYEAQ. Trimming cost V 1 base and J 4 bases, with 2 bases left between them. The CDR3 extends over 11 amino acids. The DNA of the CDR3 is TGTGCCAGCAGCTTAGAGTACGAGCAGTACTTC. Translated: CASSLEYEQYF.

The chain's CDR3 is CASSPLGRNNEQFF. The CDR3 coding sequence is TGTGCCAGCAGCCCCCTGGGGAGAAACAATGAGCAGTTCTTC. The chain has TRBV7-2 and TRBJ2-1; TRBD2 is a possible D gene (5 bases). This CDR3 has 14 amino acids. In germline, CDR1 is SGHTA, CDR2 FQGNSA. V was cut by 5 bases and J by 5 bases, with 13 bases left in between.

This clone showed up just a few times. The V and J genes are TRBV7-8 and TRBJ2-7; perhaps TRBD1 as D (5 bases). The V end was cut by 5 bases, the J end by 2 bases, with 10 bases between. Germline values: CDR1 SGHVS, CDR2 FQNEAQ. The CDR3 consists of 13 residues. The chain's CDR3 is CASSPTATYEQYF. In DNA form, the CDR3 reads TGTGCCAGCAGCCCGACAGCCACCTACGAGCAGTACTTC.

The chain is built from TRBV6-5 and TRBJ1-5; 8 nucleotides align to TRBD1. This CDR3 region has 14 residues. The J segment lost 8 bases and the V segment lost 6 bases, leaving 9 bases of the junction unmatched. Germline assignment: CDR1 MNHEY and CDR2 SVGAGI. The CDR3 loop is CASSPDRVAKPQHF. The CDR3 DNA reads TGTGCCAGCAGCCCGGACAGGGTCGCCAAGCCCCAGCATTTT.

This clone was seen only a few times. The rearrangement links TRBV6-5 to TRBJ2-7, with 9 bases matching TRBD2. CDR3 length: 15 residues. Germline CDR1 and CDR2: MNHEY and SVGAGI. Unmatched junction bases numbered 8, after V lost 6 bases and J lost 2 bases. CDR3 bases: TGTGCCAGCAGAACTCTGGAGCGGGGGGCCTACGAGCAGTACTTC. This codes for CASRTLERGAYEQYF.

This clone has only one observation. This sequence joins TRBV30 and TRBJ1-5, with D unresolved. V lost 5 bases, J lost 0 bases, and 8 bases lay in between. Germline values: CDR1 GTSNPN, CDR2 SVGIG (reference sequence). There are 13 residues in the CDR3. As DNA, the CDR3 is TGTGCCTGGGGACGGACTAGCAATCAGCCCCAGCATTTT. This sequence encodes CAWGRTSNQPQHF.

This clone was seen a few times. The gene calls are TRBV15 and TRBJ2-7; D gene uncertain. The CDR3 spans 16 residues. Trimming stripped 1 base from V and 0 bases from J, with 13 bases between. The V gene's germline CDR1 is LNHNV and CDR2 YYDKDF (reference sequence). DNA for the CDR3: TGTGCCACCAGCAGAGCGGTGACCACTTACTCCTACGAGCAGTACTTC. Translated, it gives CATSRAVTTYSYEQYF.

This sequence joins TRBV18 and TRBJ2-3; D might be TRBD1 (6 bases). CDR1 is KGHSH, CDR2 LQKENI, per germline. The ends were cut back, 3 bases at V and 1 base at J, with 14 bases in the middle. This CDR3 is 16 amino acids long. CDR3 sequence reads: CASSPGYRQGTDTQYF. The CDR3 DNA sequence: TGTGCCAGCTCACCCGGATACCGACAGGGCACAGATACGCAGTATTTT. Full variable domain (outside the CDR3, taken from reference TRBV18 and TRBJ2-3): NAGVMQNPRHLVRRRGQEARLRCSPMKGHSHVYWYRQLPEEGLKFMVYLQKENIIDESGMPKERFSAEFPKEGPSILRIQQVVRGDSAAYFCASSPGYRQGTDTQYFGPGTRLTVL.

The genes are TRBV29-1 and TRBJ2-3, with D possibly called TRBD1 or TRBD2 (5 bases each). There are 13 residues in the CDR3. CDR1 and CDR2 (germline): SQVTM, ANQGSEA. Trimming shortened V by 7 bases and J by 4 bases, and 15 bases separated the two germline ends. CDR3 sequence reads: CSAGDVGADTQYF. The CDR3 coding sequence is TGCAGCGCTGGGGACGTTGGGGCAGATACGCAGTATTTT.

The gene calls are TRBV19 and TRBJ1-2; TRBD1 matches 8 bases. The V gene's germline CDR1 is LNHDA and CDR2 SQIVND (reference sequence). Trimming cost V 11 bases and J 5 bases; bases outside gene matches: 7. The CDR3 totals 12 residues. This CDR3 is CAGRTGSYGYTF. Here the CDR3 DNA reads TGTGCCGGAAGGACAGGGTCTTATGGCTACACCTTC.

CDR3 coding DNA: TGTGCCAGCAGAAGGGACCTCCGAGGCTACGAGCAGTACTTC. Translating gives CASRRDLRGYEQYF. This sequence joins TRBV2 and TRBJ2-7, with D perhaps TRBD1 or TRBD2 (5 bases each). The V end lost 6 bases, the J end lost 3 bases, and 15 bases lay between the germline ends. Germline CDR1 and CDR2: SNHLY and FYNNEI. The CDR3 extends over 14 amino acids.

The V gene is TRBV25-1, the J gene TRBJ2-7; D is ambiguous. CDR3 length equals 15 residues. The V gene's germline CDR1 is MGHDK and CDR2 SYGVNS. Deletions cut 3 bases from V and 1 base from J, with 13 bases between. This chain's CDR3 is CASSDSELGSYEQYF. CDR3 sequence (DNA): TGTGCCAGCAGTGATTCGGAGCTGGGGTCCTACGAGCAGTACTTC.

CDR3 bases: TGTGCCAGCAGCTTAGTCCCCGTCAGGGCAGATACGCAGTATTTT. Translation gives CASSLVPVRADTQYF. The rearrangement uses TRBV11-2 and TRBJ2-3; a weak D match, TRBD1 (5 bases). Trimming pared 1 base from V and 4 bases from J, leaving 12 bases between. The CDR3 loop spans 15 amino acids. Germline lookup yields CDR1 SGHAT and CDR2 FQNNGV.

The chain uses TRBV29-1 and TRBJ2-7; a weak D match, TRBD1 (5 bases). This CDR3 is built from 14 residues. Germline CDR1 and CDR2: SQVTM and ANQGSEA. Trimming stripped 6 bases from V and 0 bases from J, with 15 bases between. CDR3 sequence reads: CSVGLVIASYEQYF. The DNA of the CDR3 is TGCAGCGTGGGGCTCGTAATAGCCTCCTACGAGCAGTACTTC.

This chain joins TRBV29-1 and TRBJ2-2; D is uncertain. The V gene lost 4 bases and the J gene lost 4 bases, with 7 bases spanning the gap. The CDR3 spans 12 residues. In germline, CDR1 is SQVTM, CDR2 ANQGSEA. CDR3 residues: CSVGVITGELFF. DNA of the CDR3: TGCAGCGTTGGGGTAATCACCGGGGAGCTGTTTTTT.

V and J are TRBV9 and TRBJ1-1; 12 nucleotides align to TRBD1. J lost 1 base, V lost 4 bases, and 5 bases had no gene match. This CDR3 is 16 amino acids long. Germline CDR1 reads SGDLS; CDR2 reads YYNGEE. CDR3: CASSPRDRGPNTEAFF. The CDR3 region has the DNA TGTGCCAGCAGCCCTCGGGACAGGGGGCCGAACACTGAAGCTTTCTTT.

This sequence joins TRBV30 and TRBJ2-5; D is tentatively TRBD1 or TRBD2 (6 bases each). V was pared by 2 bases and J by 3 bases, with 16 bases between. Germline V CDR1 and CDR2: GTSNPN, SVGIG (reference sequence). CDR3 length equals 15 residues. CDR3: CAWSTSGAGEETQYF. DNA of the CDR3: TGTGCCTGGAGTACATCGGGGGCAGGGGAAGAGACCCAGTACTTC.

The chain recombines TRBV7-2 with TRBJ2-1, with D uncertain. CDR1 and CDR2 (germline): SGHTA, FQGNSA. V lost 1 base to trimming and J lost 8 bases, with 12 bases between them. The CDR3 length is 14 residues. This CDR3 is CASSLGASKDEQFF. The CDR3 region has the DNA TGTGCCAGCAGCTTAGGGGCTAGTAAGGATGAGCAGTTCTTC.

This clone occurred a few times. This chain joins TRBV4-1 and TRBJ1-1, with unresolved D. V lost 0 bases and J 1 base, leaving 12 bases between the germline ends. CDR1 is MGHRA and CDR2 is YSYEKL in the germline V gene. This CDR3 comprises 16 residues. The DNA for the CDR3 is TGCGCCAGCAGCCAAGATCCGACCCCGGGGAACACTGAAGCTTTCTTT. It yields the protein CASSQDPTPGNTEAFF.